Listed below are T cell receptor beta chains from one sample, sequenced in a study of OX40 agonist ivuxolimab in advanced cancers. The table came from immunoSEQ multiplex PCR; TCRdb's copy has only in-frame clones and leaves some out. The data contain around 90,000 clones, roughly 90% of them seen just once; the ten biggest clones take up approximately 2.4%. The material was CD4+ or CD8+ T cells sorted from blood, obtained in a trial of the OX40 agonist ivuxolimab. These receptors all come from an adult with an advanced solid tumor such as melanoma, head and neck, liver or kidney cancer. CDR3s include the opening cysteine and the closing phenylalanine or tryptophan. Fields, in order: J gene, V gene, D gene, CDR3 length, CDR3 protein. The D gene is left open where the match is weak.

TRBJ1-2 | TRBV19 | - | 11 | CASSGSYGYTF
TRBJ1-2 | TRBV30 | - | 14 | CAWRQGGGNYGYTF
TRBJ2-7 | TRBV10-1 | - | 14 | CASSERDTSGEQYF
TRBJ2-2 | TRBV5-6 | TRBD1 | 16 | CASSFLPGGNTGELFF
TRBJ1-2 | TRBV5-6 | - | 14 | CASSQLGGAYGYTF
TRBJ1-5 | TRBV5-1 | - | 13 | CASSPDMNQPQHF
TRBJ1-2 | TRBV7-8 | - | 15 | CASSLGSDRRYGYTF
TRBJ2-3 | TRBV11-2 | TRBD2 | 15 | CASSLGAGAADTQYF
TRBJ2-5 | TRBV7-2 | TRBD2 | 15 | CASSLLAGGSGDQYF
TRBJ1-1 | TRBV5-1 | - | 13 | CASSWGRNTEAFF
TRBJ2-5 | TRBV5-1 | TRBD2 | 15 | CASSPGLAERQTQYF
TRBJ2-5 | TRBV15 | TRBD1 | 13 | CAARTGGQETQYF
TRBJ2-2 | TRBV7-3 | TRBD2 | 16 | CASSTHSGRAGGELFF
TRBJ2-3 | TRBV5-1 | - | 15 | CASYLEDGSTDTQYF
TRBJ1-2 | TRBV28 | - | 12 | CASSSAGYGYTF
TRBJ1-1 | TRBV2 | TRBD1 | 14 | CASSIQGMNTEAFF
TRBJ2-7 | TRBV19 | - | 12 | CASSESAYEQYF
TRBJ1-2 | TRBV28 | - | 14 | CASSVRTVFYGYTF
TRBJ2-5 | TRBV7-2 | TRBD2 | 16 | CASSLKLSGKQETQYF
TRBJ2-7 | TRBV7-9 | TRBD1 | 11 | CASSSAGGQYF
TRBJ2-7 | TRBV18 | - | 16 | CASSPPSGSTHYEQYF
TRBJ1-4 | TRBV5-1 | - | 14 | CASSLGATNEKLFF
TRBJ2-1 | TRBV7-9 | - | 13 | CASSWDLVGEQFF
TRBJ2-2 | TRBV18 | - | 14 | CASSPQGETGELFF
TRBJ2-4 | TRBV27 | - | 16 | CASSFGRGWAKNIQYF
TRBJ2-5 | TRBV11-3 | - | 15 | CASSLVPPYQETQYF
TRBJ1-2 | TRBV25-1 | TRBD1 | 17 | CASSDLQGANTLYGYTF
TRBJ2-2 | TRBV5-1 | - | 14 | CASSLDGGPGELFF
TRBJ2-1 | TRBV5-4 | - | 15 | CASRIDGAAYNEQFF
TRBJ2-7 | TRBV7-9 | - | 14 | CASSPGLGAYEQYF
TRBJ2-1 | TRBV2 | - | 12 | CASSGSQSEQFF
TRBJ2-1 | TRBV6-1 | - | 10 | CASAGNEQFF
TRBJ1-4 | TRBV2 | TRBD1 | 17 | CASIRIRDSPVVEKLFF
TRBJ2-3 | TRBV9 | TRBD1 | 17 | CASSQRGTDFITDTQYF
TRBJ2-2 | TRBV10-3 | TRBD1 | 15 | CAISESTGGTGELFF
TRBJ1-1 | TRBV6-1 | - | 14 | CASSVGSSNTEAFF
TRBJ2-3 | TRBV19 | TRBD2 | 15 | CASSITSGSTDTQYF
TRBJ1-5 | TRBV2 | - | 14 | CASTAGSSNQPQHF
TRBJ1-2 | TRBV6-5 | - | 13 | CASRDGPRAGYTF
TRBJ1-2 | TRBV7-9 | - | 13 | CASSLSTGYGYTF
TRBJ1-1 | TRBV7-8 | - | 15 | CASSLRGGLDTEAFF
TRBJ1-2 | TRBV6-1 | TRBD1 | 14 | CASSEVGQGGGYTF
TRBJ2-7 | TRBV4-1 | - | 10 | CAGPSCEQYF
TRBJ2-4 | TRBV7-9 | - | 16 | CASSPEVVVAKNIQYF
TRBJ2-6 | TRBV10-3 | - | 17 | CAISESGQASGANVLTF
TRBJ2-1 | TRBV30 | - | 15 | CAWSAYSGPGDEQFF
TRBJ1-5 | TRBV2 | - | 17 | CASSEAYGLSTGQPQHF
TRBJ2-7 | TRBV18 | TRBD1 | 13 | CASSPGQGNEQYF
TRBJ1-1 | TRBV11-3 | - | 13 | CASSLAMNTEAFF
TRBJ1-5 | TRBV10-3 | - | 14 | CAISESARGQPQHF